This TCR beta chain was identified in a study of control samples from healthy donors and cancer patients. Method: immunoSEQ multiplex PCR; TCRdb's copy keeps in-frame clones and lacks some. Of about 170,000 clones listed, around nine tenths were seen once; the top ten hold 4.9%. This CDR3 has 15 residues. The V and J ends lost 3 bases and 6 bases, in that order; junction bases with no gene match: 5. Germline-derived CDR1 and CDR2 are SGHNT and YYREEE (reference sequence). This TCR derives from a woman aged 25 to 39 in good health. Sequencing input: blood. This rearrangement joins TRBV5-4 to TRBJ1-4, with 10 bases fitting TRBD1. The CDR3 DNA reads as TGTGCCAGCAGCTGGCGGACAGGGGGAGATGAAAAACTGTTTTTT. Its translation is CASSWRTGGDEKLFF.